This TCR beta chain was recorded in a study of CXCR3-negative and CXCR3-positive naive CD8 T cells. Findings and caveats of the study: Memory, not naive, CXCR3-negative and CXCR3-positive cells differed in TRBV-TRBJ usage. The study found comparably high diversity in both naive subsets and much lower diversity in memory CD8+ cells.

Every CD8+ subset sample held a few hundred thousand flow-sorted cells, done in triplicate. Cells that were CD45RO-CCR7+CD27+CD95- constituted naive CD8+ T cells. The germline V gene has CDR1 DFQATT and CDR2 SNEGSKA (reference sequence). The CDR3 totals 12 residues. UMI-labeled TRB cDNA libraries were prepared by 5' RACE. TCRdb reanalyzed the 5' RACE reads, giving one entry per CDR3 protein sequence and no DNA. This sample's table reports fewer than 60,000 distinct CDR3 sequences. In regard to this clonotype: The antigen is not known.

The sequencing sample was made of naive CXCR3- CD8+ T cells from blood. Subset noted: CD45RO-CCR7+CD27+CD95- naive CD8+ T cells lacking CXCR3 (TNR3-). The chain recombines TRBV20-1 with TRBJ2-7. The source is a human donor in good health. Some clones in this sample may be carry-over from other donors' samples. The CDR3 region is CSARYLTYEQYF.